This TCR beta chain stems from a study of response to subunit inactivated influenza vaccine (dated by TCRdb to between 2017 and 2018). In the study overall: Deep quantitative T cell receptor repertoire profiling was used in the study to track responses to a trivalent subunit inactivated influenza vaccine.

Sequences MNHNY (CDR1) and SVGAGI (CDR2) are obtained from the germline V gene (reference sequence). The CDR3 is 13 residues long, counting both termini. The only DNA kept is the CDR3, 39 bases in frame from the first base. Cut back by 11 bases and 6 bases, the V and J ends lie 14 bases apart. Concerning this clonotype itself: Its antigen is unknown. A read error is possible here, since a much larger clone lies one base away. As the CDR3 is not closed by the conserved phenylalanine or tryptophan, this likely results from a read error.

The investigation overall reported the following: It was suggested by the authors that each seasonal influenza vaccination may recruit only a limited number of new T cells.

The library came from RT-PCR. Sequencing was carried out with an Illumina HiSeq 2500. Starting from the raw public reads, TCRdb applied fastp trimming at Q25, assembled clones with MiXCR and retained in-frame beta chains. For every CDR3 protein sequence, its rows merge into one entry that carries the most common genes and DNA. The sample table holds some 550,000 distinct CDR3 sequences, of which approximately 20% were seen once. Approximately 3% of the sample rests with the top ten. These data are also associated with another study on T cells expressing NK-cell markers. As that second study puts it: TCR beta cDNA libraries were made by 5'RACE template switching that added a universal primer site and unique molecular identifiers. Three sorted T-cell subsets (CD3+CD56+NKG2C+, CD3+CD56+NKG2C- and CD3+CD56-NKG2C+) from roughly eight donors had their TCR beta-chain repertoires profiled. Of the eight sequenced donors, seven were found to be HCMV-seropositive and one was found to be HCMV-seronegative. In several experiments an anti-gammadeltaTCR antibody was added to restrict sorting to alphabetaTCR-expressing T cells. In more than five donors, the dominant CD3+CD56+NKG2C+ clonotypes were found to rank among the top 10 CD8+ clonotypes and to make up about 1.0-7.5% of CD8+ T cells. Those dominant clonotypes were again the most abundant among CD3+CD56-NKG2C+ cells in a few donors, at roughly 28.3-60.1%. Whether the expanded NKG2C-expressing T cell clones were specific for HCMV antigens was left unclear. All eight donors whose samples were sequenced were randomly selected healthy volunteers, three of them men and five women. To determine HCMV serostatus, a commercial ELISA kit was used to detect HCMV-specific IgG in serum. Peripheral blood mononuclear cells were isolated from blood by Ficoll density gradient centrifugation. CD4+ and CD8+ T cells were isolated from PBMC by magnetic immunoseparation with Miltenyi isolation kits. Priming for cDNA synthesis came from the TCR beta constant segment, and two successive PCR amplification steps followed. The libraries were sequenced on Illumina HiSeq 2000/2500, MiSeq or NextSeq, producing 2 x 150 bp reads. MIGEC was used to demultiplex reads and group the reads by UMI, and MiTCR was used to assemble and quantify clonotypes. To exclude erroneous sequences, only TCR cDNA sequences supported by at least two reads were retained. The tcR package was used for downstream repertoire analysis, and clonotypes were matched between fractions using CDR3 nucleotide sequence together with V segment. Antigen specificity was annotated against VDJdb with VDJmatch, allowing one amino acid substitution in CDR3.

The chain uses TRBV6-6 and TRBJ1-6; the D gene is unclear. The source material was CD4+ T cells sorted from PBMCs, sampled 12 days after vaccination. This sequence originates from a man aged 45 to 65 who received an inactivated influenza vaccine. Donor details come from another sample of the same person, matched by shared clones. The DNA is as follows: TGTGCCGTGGTAGGGAACTTTAATTCACCCCTCCACGTT. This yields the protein CAVVGNFNSPLHV.